The entry below describes one T cell receptor beta chain. The antigen this receptor binds is unknown. V and J are trimmed by 1 base and 6 bases, and the gene matches miss 5 bases of the junction. The CDR3 runs 15 residues from the cysteine to the phenylalanine. Only the CDR3 DNA is retained, 45 bases long and in frame from the first base. CDR1 LNHDA and CDR2 SQIVND are derived from the germline V gene (reference sequence). The cohort was made up of 500 to 850 healthy bone marrow donors. All cohort members were sampled while nominally healthy, although unrecorded immune exposures were likely present. The donor was CMV seronegative and was included in the group of 352 seronegative cohort members. Each donor provided a peripheral blood sample, and peripheral blood mononuclear cells were used for TCR beta sequencing. The Qiagen DNeasy Blood Extraction Kit was used to extract genomic DNA from the blood cell samples.

The data were taken from a study of cytomegalovirus exposure and HLA in healthy donors (dated 2017 in TCRdb). Regarding the research as a whole: An earlier analysis of 550 to 700 of the donors reported roughly 300 Gb of sequence data and roughly 100 million unique TCR beta sequences from 150 million to 200 million T cells. An early release covering more than 500 HLA-typed donors comprised about 290 gigabases of sequencing data and around 80 million unique TCR sequences. Of the 300 to 500 genotyped donors, 75% to 85% were placed in the genetic ancestry cluster associated with self-reported Caucasian donors. The aim of the study was to test whether cataloging public T cell receptors could identify signatures of past pathogen exposure. The T cell repertoires of several hundred subjects were profiled by immunosequencing and related to cytomegalovirus serostatus. Besides the first cohort of 666 subjects, a separate validation cohort made up of over 95 different subjects was used. To predict cytomegalovirus infection status, the study combined high-throughput TCR immunosequencing, statistical association of individual TCRs with disease status, and machine learning. A later analysis re-examined previously published TCR beta repertoires from over 500 donors and added high-resolution HLA genotyping to investigate patterns of TCR occurrence. Rather than using new phenotypic data, the later analysis identified candidate immune exposures from TCR beta sequences and from how often those sequences occurred across donors. In an earlier analysis of 587 of the donors, high-throughput TCR beta sequencing was used to judge whether each TCR beta V gene segment behaved as functional or pseudogenic. Alongside the repertoire data, information on donor age, sex, ethnicity and CMV serostatus was compiled. A later genetic analysis took genome-wide SNP genotypes for about 65% of the 666 donors and used that subset as a discovery cohort. Every discovery cohort repertoire had been produced on one sequencing platform. HLA typing covered class I and class II loci at four-digit resolution. The number of typed donors differed by locus: roughly 629-640 for A, B, C, DRB1 and DQB1; approximately 540 for DQA1; some 590 for DPA1; and approximately 450 for DPB1. Because of strong linkage in the cohort, four to six DR-DQ haplotypes were treated as single units for association and clustering. On average, roughly 200,000 unique TCR beta nucleotide sequences were sequenced per donor among about 400 genotyped donors of the cohort, with approximately 18% of those sequences being non-productive. Study-wide findings and limitations: The only immune exposure information available for the cohort was CMV serostatus. Most TCR sequences were observed very rarely across donors, whereas some public TCRs were present in many individuals. V-gene and J-gene trimming of TCR beta chains was associated with a missense DCLRE1C variant in a later genetic analysis, and the association was replicated in an independent cohort. A later analysis reported that several top co-occurrence clusters appeared linked to parvovirus B19, influenza, CMV and Epstein-Barr virus. The study gave a list of 150 to 200 TCR beta chains associated with cytomegalovirus. Because HLA typing was missing for some donors at each locus, association tests included only the typed subset. According to the authors, the approach could potentially be generalized to other disease states and immunological phenotypes. In a later analysis, around 17,000 TCR beta sequences were associated with specific HLA alleles at a false discovery rate of 0.05. Presence/absence analyses assumed roughly uniform sequencing depth across donors, an assumption that may not hold. According to a later genetic analysis, donors in an Asian-associated ancestry cluster had fewer N-insertions in productive TCRs than the approximately 670-donor mean. Compared with equally common non-associated chains, HLA-associated TCR beta chains in a later analysis were more clonally expanded and had lower generation probabilities. A cluster of highly shared sequence variants was judged likely to be a technical artifact of the sequencing pipeline. A further reported finding was that TCR beta sequences accurately predicted the HLA-A and HLA-B alleles for most subjects in the first cohort. Correlated functional status among segregating V segments might reflect linkage disequilibrium, but an unknown experimental factor could not be ruled out. A few of the identified cytomegalovirus-associated TCR beta chains were confirmed in vitro to be specific for cytomegalovirus antigens. According to a later analysis, TCR association rates differed among HLA loci, with DRB1 alleles showing the most associated TCRs and HLA-C alleles showing the fewest. Because counts were too low, under 20 rarely observed V segments, including chromosome 9 orphons, were left out of the earlier analysis of 500 to 750 of the donors. A later analysis found that most CMV-associated TCR beta chains appeared HLA-restricted, with HLA associations seemingly driven largely by CMV exposure. When HLA alleles, especially DR and DQ, strongly co-occurred, attributing TCR associations to individual alleles was difficult. In an earlier analysis of about 550 of the donors, most TCR beta V segments were observed in productive rearrangements about 90% or about 30% of the time, broadly matching IMGT annotations. The 87-base-pair reads could not distinguish some IMGT-functional V segments, including TRBV6-2 and TRBV6-3, so those segments were excluded. The classifier was reported to diagnose cytomegalovirus status with high specificity and sensitivity in both the original cohort and the validation cohort. The cohort was sequenced for TCR beta chains only, and without alpha or paired-chain data the features that could be detected were limited.

The method was the immunoSEQ multiplex PCR assay. A mixture of 60 forward primers for TCR Vbeta segments and 13 reverse primers for TCR Jbeta segments was used in the multiplex PCR. The CDR3 region of rearranged TCR beta genes was amplified from genomic DNA with a multiplex PCR assay. The Illumina HiSeq System was used to sequence the amplified TCR beta libraries as 87-base-pair reads. The original pipeline was this. A later analysis counted approximately 84 million unique TCR beta chains across the 650 to 700 repertoires, and 9.5 million to 11 million of these chains were shared by at least two donors. A nearest-neighbor algorithm error-corrected the raw reads and collapsed the reads into unique sequences, merging closely related sequences to remove PCR and sequencing errors. Alignment of CDR3 sequences to IMGT reference sequences was used to assign V, D and J gene segments. For a sequence to be retained, a match of at least six nucleotides to both a V gene segment and a J gene segment was required. Rearrangements were classified as productive when the CDR3 lacked stop codons and remained in frame with V and J, and all other rearrangements were classified as non-productive. Following IMGT convention, CDR3 was defined as the stretch from the second conserved V-encoded cysteine up to the conserved J-encoded phenylalanine. The earlier analysis of about 610 of the donors excluded sequences that lacked an unambiguous match to a single V gene segment. An earlier analysis of over 450 of the donors classified V segments as functional when productive rearrangements were above 56.7% and as segregating when the standard deviation between donors was above 5%. A statistical classification framework was developed to diagnose cytomegalovirus status using the catalog of TCR beta chain sequences. A later analysis assigned V and J genes by comparing TCR nucleotide sequences with IMGT/GENE-DB human TR gene sequences. Using the TCRdist pipeline, a later analysis assigned CDR3 sequences along with most-parsimonious VDJ recombination scenarios. In a later analysis, each TCR beta chain was defined by its CDR3 amino acid sequence together with its V-gene family, and reads without a unique V-gene family were excluded. As a way to deal with suspected cross-contamination and a sequencing artifact, a later analysis dropped hundreds of nucleotide sequences that were highly shared and had low generation probability. For each public chain, a later analysis derived a clonal expansion index from normalized ranks of inferred template counts within each repertoire. In a later analysis, generation probabilities were computed using a VDJ recombination model fitted to out-of-frame rearrangements, and the results were checked against IGoR. In a later analysis, TCR-TCR, TCR-HLA and TCR-CMV co-occurrence was scored with hypergeometric tests, and a repertoire-size bias correction was applied to TCR pairs. To estimate false discovery rates, a later analysis permuted the HLA or CMV assignments 20 times. A later analysis grouped co-occurring TCRs with DBSCAN, adding TCRdist sequence similarity when clustering within HLA-allele-positive subsets. Co-occurrence clustering excluded repertoires with fewer than 30,000 or more than 120,000 public chains, plus five with anomalous nucleotide sharing. What TCRdb holds here is the immuneACCESS table cut down to in-frame rearrangements. Part of the clones is not present; checked against another copy, under half of the missing clones reflect an unresolved V gene, and the others are unexplained. V and J calls and clone size are given by that table; D and trimming were obtained from the DNA. The sample's table lists a count of about 140,000 clones. Approximately 2% of the sample is in the top ten clones.

The sample was PBMCs. This clonotype was obtained from a young woman in good health and CMV-seronegative. The rearrangement joined TRBV19 to TRBJ1-5; 8 bases in between match TRBD1. The DNA sequence is as follows: TGTGCCAGTAGTATAGTACAGGGGGTAGGTCAGCCCCAGCATTTT. Its protein product is CASSIVQGVGQPQHF.